This TCR beta chain was found in a study of technical replicates of blood from several donors (dated by TCRdb to 2016 to 2017). Receptors were amplified or captured by the immunoSEQ multiplex PCR assay. TCRdb took this table from immuneACCESS and kept in-frame rearrangements with V and J called. Such tables lack part of the clones; where checked against another copy, unresolved V genes explain under half of the gap, and the rest is unexplained. Across this sample there are over 75,000 clones, with around 95% seen only once. Jointly, the top ten make up roughly 0.22% of the sample. Worth noting for this clone: Its antigen is still unknown. No clone much larger than this one lies a single base away; base qualities are absent.

The sequence derives from a human donor in good health. The sample taken for sequencing was T cells isolated from PBMCs.

The CDR3 protein sequence reads: CASSVSGKGYTF. The DNA reads TGTGCCAGCAGCGTATCAGGGAAAGGCTACACCTTC. This chain is built from TRBV9 and TRBJ1-2; a tentative D call is TRBD1 (5 bases match). V gives up 1 base and J gives up 8 bases, and the segment between their germline ends measures 9 bases. The CDR3 starts with the cysteine, ends with the phenylalanine, and has 12 residues. The entry retains the CDR3 DNA only, 36 bases that are in frame from base 1. CDR1 is given as SGDLS and CDR2 as YYNGEE, both from the germline V gene.